This is a list of T cell receptor beta chains from one sample in a study of CXCR3-negative and CXCR3-positive naive CD8 T cells. One entry per CDR3 protein, without DNA, is what TCRdb gives after re-calling the 5' RACE reads. Found here are around 60,000 distinct CDR3 sequences; the top ten clones hold about 0.8%. Specimen: naive CXCR3+ CD8+ T cells from blood. These receptors were collected from a human donor in good health. Some clones in this sample may be carry-over from other donors' samples. Both conserved end residues are part of each CDR3.

>TRBJ2-5|TRBV9
CASSFSGRQETQYF
>TRBJ2-3|TRBV7-9
CASSSSDGTGDTDTQYF
>TRBJ2-7|TRBV7-9
CASSLRDRHYEQYF
>TRBJ2-1|TRBV7-2
CASRQLAGGQGEQFF
>TRBJ2-1|TRBV4-3
CASSQDSAGGYNEQFF
>TRBJ1-2|TRBV20-1
CSATEVYGYTF
>TRBJ2-7|TRBV9
CASSESPTGEVPYEQYF
>TRBJ2-7|TRBV20-1
CSARGVNSYEQYF
>TRBJ2-3|TRBV18
CASSPDPRGPFTDTQYF
>TRBJ1-6|TRBV9
CASSLDRGGSPLHF
>TRBJ2-2|TRBV11-3
CASSGQENTGELFF
>TRBJ2-1|TRBV20-1
CSARRDESSYNEQFF
>TRBJ2-2|TRBV2
CASSDEAGQPNTGELFF
>TRBJ2-7|TRBV29-1
CSVEVGQGYEQYF
>TRBJ2-1|TRBV7-3
CASSLSPRDRELDEQFF
>TRBJ2-2|TRBV14
CASSQGAPGELFF
>TRBJ1-5|TRBV20-1
CSARDSTLGNQPQHF
>TRBJ1-4|TRBV7-9
CASSAGPPNEKLFF
>TRBJ2-7|TRBV7-8
CASSLIGGPLEQYF
>TRBJ2-7|TRBV29-1
CSVLTGMPVAGGSYEQYF
>TRBJ1-1|TRBV19
CASSINGNTEAFF
>TRBJ2-7|TRBV6-1
CASSEASGHLLIYEQYF
>TRBJ2-1|TRBV5-1
CASGGLSYNEQFF
>TRBJ1-1|TRBV7-6
CASSLGPQDTEAFF
>TRBJ1-1|TRBV6-5
CASTKLGEGTEAFF
>TRBJ1-2|TRBV6-2/TRBV6-3
CASSYPGGEAIYYGYTF
>TRBJ2-5|TRBV10-3
CAISDFEETQYF
>TRBJ2-1|TRBV27
CASSWDSSSYNEQFF
>TRBJ2-7|TRBV24-1
CATSADRAPFEQYF
>TRBJ2-5|TRBV28
CASSLLQGYGSETQYF
>TRBJ2-7|TRBV7-9
CASSTVISSSYEQYF
>TRBJ2-3|TRBV25-1
CASSPSGLAGGWSTDTQYF
>TRBJ1-1|TRBV20-1
CSASGASEAFF
>TRBJ2-3|TRBV20-1
CSAGERGLSTQYF
>TRBJ1-3|TRBV20-1
CSASTGQGAIVPF
>TRBJ2-7|TRBV9
CASSVASGTYYEQYF
>TRBJ1-6|TRBV9
CASSATGALNSPLHF
>TRBJ1-1|TRBV6-4
CASSEVGGENTEAFF
>TRBJ2-1|TRBV29-1
CSVDVYNEQFF
>TRBJ2-1|TRBV7-8
CASNLATDFSYNEQFF
>TRBJ2-1|TRBV6-5
CASSSGTPHEQFF
>TRBJ1-5|TRBV18
CASSPAEETSNSNQPQHF
>TRBJ1-4|TRBV12-3/TRBV12-4
CASSFRGDEKLFF
>TRBJ2-1|TRBV29-1
CSVEAAGRYGEQFF
>TRBJ2-3|TRBV10-3
CAISERSGGAKDTQYF
>TRBJ2-1|TRBV28
CASSWEGLAANEQFF
>TRBJ2-7|TRBV28
CASSLRGTHYEQYF
>TRBJ2-7|TRBV6-6
CASSYYRTGGYEQYF
>TRBJ1-1|TRBV29-1
CSVQALMDFGAFF
>TRBJ2-1|TRBV7-2
CASSRSGRYNEQFF